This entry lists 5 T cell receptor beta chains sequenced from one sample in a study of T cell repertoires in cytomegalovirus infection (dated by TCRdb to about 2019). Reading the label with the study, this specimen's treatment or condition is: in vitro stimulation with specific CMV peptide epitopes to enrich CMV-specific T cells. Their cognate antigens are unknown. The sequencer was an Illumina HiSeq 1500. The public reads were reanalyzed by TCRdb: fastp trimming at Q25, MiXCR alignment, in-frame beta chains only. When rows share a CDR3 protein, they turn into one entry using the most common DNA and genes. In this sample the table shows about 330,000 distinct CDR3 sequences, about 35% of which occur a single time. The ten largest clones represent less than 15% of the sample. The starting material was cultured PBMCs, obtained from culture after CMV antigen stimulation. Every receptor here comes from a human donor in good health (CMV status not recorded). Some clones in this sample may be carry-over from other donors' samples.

CDR3 coding DNA: TGTGCCAGCAGACCCAGCGGAATCGTCACAGATACGCAGTATTTT. Its protein product is CASRPSGIVTDTQYF. The chain recombines TRBV14 with TRBJ2-3, with a tentative D call TRBD2 (5 bases). The CDR3 spans 15 residues. Trimming took 6 bases from V and 2 from J, leaving 15 bases between them. Per germline, CDR1 SGHDN and CDR2 FVKESK.

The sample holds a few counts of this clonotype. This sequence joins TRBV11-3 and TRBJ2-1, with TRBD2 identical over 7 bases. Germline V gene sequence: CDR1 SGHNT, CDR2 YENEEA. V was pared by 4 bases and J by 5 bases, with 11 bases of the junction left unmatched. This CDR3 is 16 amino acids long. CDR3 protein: CASSSVGREWDNEQFF. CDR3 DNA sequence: TGTGCCAGCAGCTCTGTGGGGCGGGAGTGGGACAATGAGCAGTTCTTC. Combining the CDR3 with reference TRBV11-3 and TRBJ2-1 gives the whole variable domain EAGVVQSPRYKIIEKKQPVAFWCNPISGHNTLYWYLQNLGQGPELLIRYENEEAVDDSQLPKDRFSAERLKGVDSTLKIQPAELGDSAVYLCASSSVGREWDNEQFFGPGTRLTVL.

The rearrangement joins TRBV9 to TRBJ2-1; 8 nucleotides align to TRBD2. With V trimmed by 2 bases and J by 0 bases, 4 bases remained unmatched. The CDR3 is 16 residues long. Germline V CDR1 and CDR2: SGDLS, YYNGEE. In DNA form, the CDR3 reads TGTGCCAGCAGCGTCGCGGGAGGAGTCTCCTACAATGAGCAGTTCTTC. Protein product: CASSVAGGVSYNEQFF.

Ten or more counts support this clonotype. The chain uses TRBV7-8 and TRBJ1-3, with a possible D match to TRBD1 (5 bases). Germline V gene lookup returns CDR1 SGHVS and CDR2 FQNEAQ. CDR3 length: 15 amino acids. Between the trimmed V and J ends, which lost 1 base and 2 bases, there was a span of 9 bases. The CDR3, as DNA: TGTGCCAGCAGCTTAGGTCAGGGTACTGGAAACACCATATATTTT. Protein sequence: CASSLGQGTGNTIYF. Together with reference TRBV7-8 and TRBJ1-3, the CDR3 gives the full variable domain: GAGVSQSPRYKVAKRGQDVALRCDPISGHVSLFWYQQALGQGPEFLTYFQNEAQLDKSGLPSDRFFAERPEGSVSTLKIQRTQQEDSAVYLCASSLGQGTGNTIYFGEGSWLTVV.

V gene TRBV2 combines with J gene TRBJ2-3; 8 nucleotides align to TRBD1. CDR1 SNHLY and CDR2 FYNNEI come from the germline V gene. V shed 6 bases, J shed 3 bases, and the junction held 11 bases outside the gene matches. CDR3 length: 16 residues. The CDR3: CASRLTWTGKTDTQYF. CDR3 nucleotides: TGTGCCAGCAGGTTAACTTGGACAGGGAAAACAGATACGCAGTATTTT.